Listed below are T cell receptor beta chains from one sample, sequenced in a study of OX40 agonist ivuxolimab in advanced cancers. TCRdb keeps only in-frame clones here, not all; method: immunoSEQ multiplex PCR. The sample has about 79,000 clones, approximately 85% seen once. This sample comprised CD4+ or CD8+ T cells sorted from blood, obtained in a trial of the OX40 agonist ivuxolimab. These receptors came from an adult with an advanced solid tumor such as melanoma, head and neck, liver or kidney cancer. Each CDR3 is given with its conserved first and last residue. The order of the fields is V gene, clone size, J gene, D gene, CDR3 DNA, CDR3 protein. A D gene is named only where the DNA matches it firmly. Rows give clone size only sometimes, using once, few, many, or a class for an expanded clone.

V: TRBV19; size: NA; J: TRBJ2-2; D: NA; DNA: TGTGCCAGTACTGGGGGAGTAATTACCGGGGAGCTGTTTTTT; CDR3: CASTGGVITGELFF
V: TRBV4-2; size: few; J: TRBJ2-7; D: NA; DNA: TGTGCCAGCAGCCAAGAACTCCAGGCCCCCTACGAGCAGTACTTC; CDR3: CASSQELQAPYEQYF
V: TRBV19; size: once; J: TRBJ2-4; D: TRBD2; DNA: TGTGCCAGTAGGGGTAGCGGGAGTGGGAAAAACATTCAGTACTTC; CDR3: CASRGSGSGKNIQYF
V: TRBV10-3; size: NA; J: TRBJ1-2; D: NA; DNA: TGTGCCATCAGTGTATCGGCATCGGACAGCCACCTACGCTACACCTTC; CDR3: CAISVSASDSHLRYTF
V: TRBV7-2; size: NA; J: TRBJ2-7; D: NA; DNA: TGTGCCACCTCCCGGGGGGCGGGCTCCTACGAGCAGTACTTC; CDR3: CATSRGAGSYEQYF
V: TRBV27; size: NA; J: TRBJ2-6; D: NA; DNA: TGTGCCAGCAGTTTTGGGGGGGGGACACCTGGGGCCAACGTCCTGACTTTC; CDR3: CASSFGGGTPGANVLTF
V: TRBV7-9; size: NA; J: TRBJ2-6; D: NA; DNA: TGTGCCAGCAGCTTACGCAGGGGGACTCCTGGGGCCAACGTCCTGACTTTC; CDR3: CASSLRRGTPGANVLTF
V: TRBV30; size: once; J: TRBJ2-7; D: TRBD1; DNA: TGTGCCTGGAGTGGGGACAGCTCCTACGAGCAGTACTTC; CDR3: CAWSGDSSYEQYF
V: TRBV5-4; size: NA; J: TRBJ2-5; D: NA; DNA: TGTGCCACTACCCAGGCCCCGGGGGAGACCCAGTACTTC; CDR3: CATTQAPGETQYF
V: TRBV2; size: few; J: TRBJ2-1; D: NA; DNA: TGTGCCAGCAGTGTAGGGGGCAATGAGCAGTTCTTC; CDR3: CASSVGGNEQFF
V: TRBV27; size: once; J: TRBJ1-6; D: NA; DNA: TGTGCCAGCAGTTTAGCGGGCGATATCTCACCCCTCCACTTT; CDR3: CASSLAGDISPLHF
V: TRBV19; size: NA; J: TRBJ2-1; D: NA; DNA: TGTGCCAGTAGTATAGCGTCTGGGAATGAGCAGTTCTTC; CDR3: CASSIASGNEQFF
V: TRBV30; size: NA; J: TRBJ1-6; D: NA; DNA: TGTGCCTGGAGTCCGGCAGGCCGCTCCTATAATTCACCCCTCCACTTT; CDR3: CAWSPAGRSYNSPLHF
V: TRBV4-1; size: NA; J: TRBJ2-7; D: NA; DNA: TGCGCCAGCAGCCAAGATTCCGGGAGCCCCTACGAGCAGTACTTC; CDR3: CASSQDSGSPYEQYF
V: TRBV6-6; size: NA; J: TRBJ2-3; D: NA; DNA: TGTGCCAGCAGATCAACCGGAGATACGCAGTATTTT; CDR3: CASRSTGDTQYF
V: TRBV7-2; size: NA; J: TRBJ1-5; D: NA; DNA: TGTGCCAGCAGCGCTCAAGGGGTTTTGCAGGGCGATCAGCCCCAGCATTTT; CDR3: CASSAQGVLQGDQPQHF
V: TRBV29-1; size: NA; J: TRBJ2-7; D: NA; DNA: TGCAGCGCCCAAGTGCCGAGCTCCTACGAGCAGTACTTC; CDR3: CSAQVPSSYEQYF
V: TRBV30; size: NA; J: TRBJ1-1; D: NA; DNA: TGTGCCTGGAGAAAACCGGATCGGGACACTGAAGCTTTCTTT; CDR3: CAWRKPDRDTEAFF
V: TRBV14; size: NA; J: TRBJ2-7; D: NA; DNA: TGTGCCAGCAGCTCGAACCTTAGCCGGGACGGATCCTACGAGCAGTACTTC; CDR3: CASSSNLSRDGSYEQYF
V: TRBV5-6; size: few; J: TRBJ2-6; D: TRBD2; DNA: TGTGCCAGCAGCTTACTAGCGGGAGGCCCCTCTGGGGCCAACGTCCTGACTTTC; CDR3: CASSLLAGGPSGANVLTF
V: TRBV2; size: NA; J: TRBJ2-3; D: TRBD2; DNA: TGTGCCAGCACCCCGGGACTAGCGGGAGGGCCCTCGGGGGATACGCAGTATTTT; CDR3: CASTPGLAGGPSGDTQYF
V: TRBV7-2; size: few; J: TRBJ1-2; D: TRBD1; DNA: TGTGCCAGCAGCCAAACAGACAGGGCCGGCTACACCTTC; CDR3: CASSQTDRAGYTF
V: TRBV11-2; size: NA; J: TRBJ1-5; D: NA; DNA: TGTGCCAGCAGCCGAATGGGGGGAGGTAGCAATCAGCCCCAGCATTTT; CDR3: CASSRMGGGSNQPQHF
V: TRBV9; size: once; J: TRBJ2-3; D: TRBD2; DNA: TGTGCCAGCAGCGTAGAAGGACTAGCGGGGGGAGCAGATACGCAGTATTTT; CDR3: CASSVEGLAGGADTQYF
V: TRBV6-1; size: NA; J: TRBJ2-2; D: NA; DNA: TGTGCCAGCATGGAGGATCCCACCGGGGAGCTGTTTTTT; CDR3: CASMEDPTGELFF
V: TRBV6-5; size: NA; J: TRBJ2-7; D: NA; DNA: TGTGCCAGCAGCCAGTTCTACGAGCAGTACTTC; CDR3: CASSQFYEQYF
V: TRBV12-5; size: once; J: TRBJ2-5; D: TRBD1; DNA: TGTGCTAGTGGTTTGCGTCCGGACAGGGGAGAAGAGACCCAGTACTTC; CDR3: CASGLRPDRGEETQYF
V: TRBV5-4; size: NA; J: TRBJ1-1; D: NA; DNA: TGTGCCAGCAGCTTGGGGCAGGGGCGGGTTACTGAAGCTTTCTTT; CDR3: CASSLGQGRVTEAFF
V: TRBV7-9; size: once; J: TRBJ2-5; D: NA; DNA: TGTGCCAGCAGCTTCCGAGACGGATACCAAGAGACCCAGTACTTC; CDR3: CASSFRDGYQETQYF
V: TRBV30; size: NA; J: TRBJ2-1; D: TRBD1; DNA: TGTGCCTGGATGGGGACAGGGAACAATGAGCAGTTCTTC; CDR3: CAWMGTGNNEQFF
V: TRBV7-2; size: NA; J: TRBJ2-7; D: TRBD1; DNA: TGTGCCAGCAGCACGGCCGGGACAGGGGCCTACGAGCAGTACTTC; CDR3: CASSTAGTGAYEQYF
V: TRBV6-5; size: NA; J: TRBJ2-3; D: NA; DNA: TGTGCCAGCAGTTACTCCTCAAACACAGATACGCAGTATTTT; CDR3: CASSYSSNTDTQYF
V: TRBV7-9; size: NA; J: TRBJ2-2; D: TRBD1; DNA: TGTGCCAGCAGCGGGGGACAGGGTCCCGGGGAGCTGTTTTTT; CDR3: CASSGGQGPGELFF
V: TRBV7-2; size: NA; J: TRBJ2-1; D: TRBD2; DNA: TGTGCCAGCAGCTGGGGTAGCGGGAGGGCCAACCACAATGAGCAGTTCTTC; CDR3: CASSWGSGRANHNEQFF
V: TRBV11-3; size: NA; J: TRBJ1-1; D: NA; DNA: TGTGCCAGCCACTCAAGGGTGAACACTGAAGCTTTCTTT; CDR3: CASHSRVNTEAFF
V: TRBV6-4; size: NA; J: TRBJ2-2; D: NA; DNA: TGTGCCAGCAGTGCGGAACAGGGATTCGGGGAGCTGTTTTTT; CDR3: CASSAEQGFGELFF
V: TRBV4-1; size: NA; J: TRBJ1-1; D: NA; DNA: TGCGCCAGCAGCCTCGTGGGGGTGGACACTGAAGCTTTCTTT; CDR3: CASSLVGVDTEAFF
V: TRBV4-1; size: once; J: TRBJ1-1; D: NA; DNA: TGCGCCAGCAGCCAAGGCCCTCCGTCCATGAACACTGAAGCTTTCTTT; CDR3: CASSQGPPSMNTEAFF
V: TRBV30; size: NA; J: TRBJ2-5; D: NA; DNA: TGTGCCTGGAGTGTGGTCAGGGTGGGAGAGACCCAGTACTTC; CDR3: CAWSVVRVGETQYF
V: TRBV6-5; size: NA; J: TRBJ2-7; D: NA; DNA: TGTGCCAGCAGTTACTCGACTGGGGTGCAGTACTTC; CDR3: CASSYSTGVQYF
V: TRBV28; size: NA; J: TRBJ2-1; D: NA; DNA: TGTGCCAGCAGTTTACGGACAGAGAGCTACAATGAGCAGTTCTTC; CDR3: CASSLRTESYNEQFF
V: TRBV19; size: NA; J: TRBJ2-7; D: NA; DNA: TGTGCCAGTAGTATGGTCGGGGAAGTGTACGAGCAGTACTTC; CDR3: CASSMVGEVYEQYF
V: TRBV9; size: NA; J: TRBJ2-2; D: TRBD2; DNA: TGTGCCAGCAGGGCTAGCGGAACGAACACCGGGGAGCTGTTTTTT; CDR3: CASRASGTNTGELFF
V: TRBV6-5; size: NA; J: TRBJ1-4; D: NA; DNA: TGTGCCAGCACCACCGGAGAAAAACTGTTTTTT; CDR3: CASTTGEKLFF
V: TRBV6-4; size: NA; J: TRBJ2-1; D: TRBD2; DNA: TGTGCCAGCTCACAAGCGGGAGGCTACAATGAGCAGTTCTTC; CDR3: CASSQAGGYNEQFF
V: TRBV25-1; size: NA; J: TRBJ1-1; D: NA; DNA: TGTGCCAGCAGTGAATACAGAAACACTGAAGCTTTCTTT; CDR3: CASSEYRNTEAFF
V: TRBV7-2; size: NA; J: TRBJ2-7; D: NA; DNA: TGTGCCAGCAGCCCGAGCGGAGAAACTACCTACGAGCAGTACTTC; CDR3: CASSPSGETTYEQYF
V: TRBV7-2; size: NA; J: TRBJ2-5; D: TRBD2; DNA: TGTGCCAGCAGCGCCGGGACTAGCGGGAGGGCCGCAGAGACCCAGTACTTC; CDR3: CASSAGTSGRAAETQYF
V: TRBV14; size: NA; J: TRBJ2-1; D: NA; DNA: TGTGCCAGCAGCCATTATTTGTGGGGGACCAATGAGCAGTTCTTC; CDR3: CASSHYLWGTNEQFF
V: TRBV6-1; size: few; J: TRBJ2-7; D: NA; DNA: TGTGCCAGCAGGCCAGACCTCGTGGAGCAGTACTTC; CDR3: CASRPDLVEQYF
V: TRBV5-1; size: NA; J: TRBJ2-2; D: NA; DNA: TGCGCCAGCAGCTTACAGGGACCCGGGGAGCTGTTTTTT; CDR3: CASSLQGPGELFF
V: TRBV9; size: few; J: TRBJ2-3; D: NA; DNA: TGTGCCAGCAGCCCAGGAGGGGCGGGCACAGATACGCAGTATTTT; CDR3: CASSPGGAGTDTQYF
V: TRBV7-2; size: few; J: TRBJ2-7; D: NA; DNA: TGTGCCAGCAGCCCAAGGGGGTACGAGCAGTACTTC; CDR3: CASSPRGYEQYF
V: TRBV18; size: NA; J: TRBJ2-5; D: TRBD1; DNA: TGTGCCAGACTGAGACAGGGGGCGCATATGGAGACCCAGTACTTC; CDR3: CARLRQGAHMETQYF
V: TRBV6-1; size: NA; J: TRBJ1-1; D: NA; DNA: TGTGCCAGCAGTGATTCCTCACTCAATGAAGCTTTCTTT; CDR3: CASSDSSLNEAFF